The clone carrying this T cell receptor (beta chain) turned up a few times. The junction and the germline gene differ at one end; a read error may be behind it. TCR beta libraries were built from RNA through three nested multiplex PCR rounds using modified ARM-PCR. Unique molecular identifiers were not described for the libraries. Using its own MiXCR run on the multiplex PCR reads, TCRdb lists one record per CDR3 protein. The table has 15,000 or so distinct CDR3 sequences, over 65% seen once. These data come from a study of tumor-infiltrating lymphocytes in glioblastoma multiforme. The CDR3 covers 13 residues.

The chain couples TRBV12-3 or TRBV12-4 to TRBJ1-3; possibly TRBD1 for D (5 bases). This sequence originates from a male donor with glioblastoma. The specimen was brain tumor tissue. The CDR3 sequence: CASSKLQVDTIYF. The CDR3 DNA is TGTGCCAGCAGCAAACTTCAAGTGGACACAATATATTTT.